A selection of T cell receptor beta chains follows, all from one sample in a study of cytomegalovirus exposure and HLA in healthy donors. The method was immunoSEQ multiplex PCR; TCRdb's version includes in-frame clones alone and lacks a portion of them. The sample has some 200,000 clones, roughly four fifths seen once. The sequenced sample consisted of PBMCs. These receptors were collected from a woman aged 18 to 35 in good health and CMV-seropositive. CDR3s include the opening cysteine and the closing phenylalanine or tryptophan. The D gene is left open where the match is weak. Some rows mark clone size as missing; the rest say once, few, many or name a class of expanded clone.

clone_size j_call v_call d_call cdr3_nt cdr3_aa
- TRBJ1-1 TRBV6-6 - TGTGCCACCTGGGCAGCCAACATGAACACTGAAGCTTTCTTT CATWAANMNTEAFF
once TRBJ2-7 TRBV14 - TGTGCCAGCAGCTCGTCCTACGAGCAGTACTTC CASSSSYEQYF
- TRBJ2-6 TRBV7-6 TRBD2 TGTGCCAGCAGCCCTAGGGGCGGGGGGCGTTATTTTGGGGCCAACGTCCTGACTTTC CASSPRGGGRYFGANVLTF
- TRBJ1-2 TRBV7-9 - TGTGCCAGCAGCCTCGGACAGCCCTCAGGCTACACCTTC CASSLGQPSGYTF
- TRBJ1-3 TRBV4-1 - TGCGCCAGCAGCCCCCGTGGAGGGATCTCTGGAAACACCATATATTTT CASSPRGGISGNTIYF
- TRBJ1-1 TRBV4-3 TRBD1 TGCGCCAGCAGCCAAGACCTCGGGACAGCGAACACTGAAGCTTTCTTT CASSQDLGTANTEAFF
- TRBJ1-1 TRBV9 - TGTGCCAGCAGCGTAGACGGGGGGGCCACTGAAGCTTTCTTT CASSVDGGATEAFF
- TRBJ1-1 TRBV7-9 - TGTGCCAGCAGCTTACCCGGACAGTTGAACACTGAAGCTTTCTTT CASSLPGQLNTEAFF
- TRBJ1-4 TRBV9 TRBD1 TGTGCCAGCAGCGTAGAGGCGACAGGGCTAAATGAAAAACTGTTTTTT CASSVEATGLNEKLFF
many TRBJ1-2 TRBV19 TRBD1 TGTGCCAGTACCTCATCCCTCGTCGGACAGGGCCTCACTTCTAACTATGGCTACACCTTC CASTSSLVGQGLTSNYGYTF
- TRBJ1-4 TRBV6-5 TRBD1 TGTGCCGCCTCAGGGGGGACAGGGGGAGAAAAACTGTTTTTT CAASGGTGGEKLFF
- TRBJ2-1 TRBV15 - TGTGCCACCAGCGGCCCTAGCTCCTACAATGAGCAGTTCTTC CATSGPSSYNEQFF
- TRBJ2-7 TRBV6-1 TRBD2 TGTGCCAGCAGTGAAATAGCGGGGGAGAACTACGAGCAGTACTTC CASSEIAGENYEQYF
- TRBJ2-3 TRBV18 TRBD2 TGTGCCAGCTCACCACTGGCGGCGGGGGTACAGATTTTAGGGGCATCGAATTTT CASSPLAAGVQILGASNF
- TRBJ2-6 TRBV5-1 - TGCGCCAGCACCGATCCTACAAAGGGGTCTGGGGCCAACGTCCTGACTTTC CASTDPTKGSGANVLTF
- TRBJ2-3 TRBV4-1 - TGCGCCAGCAGCCCCTGGGCACAGCCTTTCACAGATACGCAGTATTTT CASSPWAQPFTDTQYF
- TRBJ1-6 TRBV7-6 TRBD1 TGTGCCAGCAGCCGGGACAGGGAAAGTAGTTGGGATTCACCCCTCCACTTT CASSRDRESSWDSPLHF
- TRBJ1-4 TRBV5-8 - TGTGCCAGCGTCCGGAGGACTAATGAAAAACTGTTTTTT CASVRRTNEKLFF
- TRBJ1-2 TRBV11-1 TRBD1 TGTGCCAGCAGCCCAAGGACAGGTGATGGGATCTATGGCTACACCTTC CASSPRTGDGIYGYTF
- TRBJ2-3 TRBV29-1 TRBD1 TGCAGCGGAAGGGACAGGGGGCGGGTAGATACGCAGTATTTT CSGRDRGRVDTQYF
- TRBJ1-2 TRBV6-5 TRBD1 TGTGCCAGCAGTTACGACGGGACAGTAGGTGGCTACACCTTC CASSYDGTVGGYTF
few TRBJ1-2 TRBV10-3 - TGTGCCATCAGTGAGTCGCCCAGCCCTGGGAGTGGCTACACCTTC CAISESPSPGSGYTF